The 28 T cell receptor beta chains below were found in one sample sequenced in a study of CD8 T cells in Susac syndrome. Random hexamers primed reverse transcription of 0.5 to 1 ug RNA. TCRdb redid the calling of the immunoSEQ multiplex PCR reads with MiXCR, one entry per CDR3 protein. The top ten clones hold 0.093% of a sample with approximately 180,000 distinct CDR3 sequences, 95% of them seen once. Sequencing input: CD4+ T cells from PBMCs. The receptors originated from a human donor with multiple sclerosis.

The chain is built from TRBV30 and TRBJ2-3; 9 bases map to TRBD1. Germline lookup yields CDR1 GTSNPN and CDR2 SVGIG (reference sequence). The CDR3 is made up of 14 amino acids. Unmatched junction bases numbered 5, after V lost 2 bases and J lost 5 bases. DNA of the CDR3: TGTGCCTGGAGTCTGCGGGACAGGGAAGATACGCAGTATTTT. Protein: CAWSLRDREDTQYF.

The chain joins TRBV30 to TRBJ2-6; D is undetermined. V was trimmed by 7 bases and J by 1 base, leaving 8 bases between them. This CDR3 contains 13 residues. Per the germline V gene, CDR1 is GTSNPN and CDR2 is SVGIG (reference sequence). The CDR3 region has the DNA TGTGCCTCTAAGGGATCTGGGGCCAACGTCCTGACTTTC. Its translation: CASKGSGANVLTF.

The J gene is TRBJ2-1, the V gene TRBV3-1, with D possibly matching TRBD1 (6 bases). Germline values: CDR1 LGHDT, CDR2 YNNKEL (reference sequence). V dropped 4 bases and J dropped 3 bases, with 16 bases sitting between them. The CDR3 runs 16 residues. CDR3 in DNA: TGTGCCAGCAGCCCGAACTTTTGGGGGCTCTACAATGAGCAGTTCTTC. Protein: CASSPNFWGLYNEQFF.

The chain has TRBV15 and TRBJ2-1, with D unclear. The CDR3 totals 12 residues. Trimming removed 3 bases at V and 10 bases at J, with 10 bases between. Germline loops: CDR1 LNHNV, CDR2 YYDKDF (reference sequence). For the CDR3, the DNA is TGTGCCACCAGCAGGGCGTTCCAAGAGCAGTTCTTC. This encodes CATSRAFQEQFF.

This clonotype came up once. This rearrangement joins TRBV25-1 to TRBJ1-6, with a possible D match to TRBD1 (6 bases). Looked up from germline, CDR1 is MGHDK and CDR2 is SYGVNS. This CDR3 region has 14 residues. The V end lost 7 bases, the J end lost 10 bases, and 17 bases lay between the germline ends. The CDR3 DNA follows: TGTGCCAGCAACCCACAGGGAATCGGGTCACCCCTCCACTTT. Protein: CASNPQGIGSPLHF.

This clonotype was observed once. J is TRBJ1-2 and V is TRBV29-1; perhaps TRBD1 as D (5 bases). V dropped 7 bases and J dropped 3 bases, with 12 bases sitting between them. This CDR3 has 12 residues. Germline CDR1 and CDR2: SQVTM and ANQGSEA. CDR3 DNA sequence: TGCAGCGCACGGAGGGGAGACTATGGCTACACCTTC. It is translated as CSARRGDYGYTF.

The gene calls are TRBV12-3 or TRBV12-4 and TRBJ2-1; 10 nucleotides align to TRBD2. The CDR3 runs to 15 residues. The V gene end was trimmed by 5 bases and the J gene end by 4 bases; junction bases not matched to a gene: 5. The CDR3 sequence is CASSRSGGPYNEQFF. The CDR3 DNA is TGTGCCAGCAGTCGTAGCGGGGGGCCTTACAATGAGCAGTTCTTC.

The gene calls are TRBV30 and TRBJ1-2; D might be TRBD1 (5 bases). The V end was cut by 8 bases, the J end by 8 bases, with 15 bases between. This CDR3 has 11 amino acids. The germline V gene encodes CDR1 GTSNPN and CDR2 SVGIG (reference sequence). The CDR3, as DNA: TGTGCCGGGACGTTCTGGGGGGGCTACACCTTC. Translation: CAGTFWGGYTF.

This chain joins TRBV29-1 and TRBJ2-7, with a tentative D call TRBD1 (6 bases). The CDR3 is 14 residues long. V was shortened by 6 bases and J by 7 bases, with 22 bases between the two germline ends. Germline CDR1 is SQVTM and CDR2 is ANQGSEA. The CDR3 sequence is CSVVKNRDPWEQYF. The CDR3 coding sequence is TGCAGCGTCGTCAAGAACAGGGATCCATGGGAGCAGTACTTC.

This chain links TRBV6-5 with TRBJ1-2; TRBD1 matches at 10 bases. The CDR3 consists of 15 residues. Germline-derived CDR1 and CDR2 are MNHEY and SVGAGI. The ends lost 5 bases at V and 8 bases at J; junction bases unmatched: 11. The CDR3 DNA is TGTGCCAGCAGTATCACGGGACAGGGGAGTTCGGGCTACACCTTC. This sequence encodes CASSITGQGSSGYTF.

The chain combines TRBV15 with TRBJ2-3; no reliable D call. The V and J ends lost 1 base and 2 bases respectively, with 7 bases between them. CDR3 size: 14 residues. The germline V gene has CDR1 LNHNV and CDR2 YYDKDF (reference sequence). CDR3 bases: TGTGCCACCAGCAGAGGTGGAGACACAGATACGCAGTATTTT. It specifies CATSRGGDTDTQYF.

The V and J genes are TRBV30 and TRBJ1-1, with no clear D. Germline V lookup: CDR1 GTSNPN, CDR2 SVGIG (reference sequence). This CDR3 is built from 13 residues. The ends were cut back, 2 bases at V and 5 bases at J, with 12 bases in the middle. The CDR3 DNA sequence: TGTGCCTGGAGTTTGAGGAAAGGGACTGAAGCTTTCTTT. Encoded protein: CAWSLRKGTEAFF.

The chain uses TRBV2 and TRBJ1-1; the D is unclear. Germline loops: CDR1 SNHLY, CDR2 FYNNEI. Trimming shortened V by 6 bases and J by 2 bases, and 10 bases separated the two germline ends. CDR3 size: 13 residues. The CDR3 sequence: CASRLWVNTEAFF. DNA for the CDR3: TGTGCCAGCAGACTGTGGGTTAACACTGAAGCTTTCTTT.

This clonotype was seen once. This rearrangement joins TRBV6-1 to TRBJ2-7; possibly TRBD2 for D (5 bases). The V and J ends lost 1 base and 3 bases respectively, with 10 bases between them. From germline, CDR1 is MNHNS and CDR2 SASEGT. This CDR3 region has 14 residues. CDR3 sequence (DNA): TGTGCCAGCAGTGAAGGAGGGCAGATCTACGAGCAGTACTTC. It encodes CASSEGGQIYEQYF.

The chain employs TRBV15 and TRBJ1-2; 7 positions match TRBD1. Germline V lookup: CDR1 LNHNV, CDR2 YYDKDF (reference sequence). The length of the CDR3 is 16 residues. The ends lost 2 bases at V and 4 bases at J; junction bases unmatched: 10. The CDR3 DNA is TGTGCCACCAGCAGAAGCCGACAGGGCGTCAGCTATGGCTACACCTTC. Its translation is CATSRSRQGVSYGYTF.

The rearrangement joins TRBV6-1 to TRBJ2-7; 7 nucleotides line up with TRBD2. This CDR3 spans 16 amino acids. Germline CDR1 reads MNHNS; CDR2 reads SASEGT. The trim removed 6 bases at V and 3 bases at J, leaving 14 bases unmatched. CDR3 in DNA: TGTGCCAGCAGCCCCGCACCAAGCGGGGCCATCTACGAGCAGTACTTC. Amino acids: CASSPAPSGAIYEQYF.

V gene TRBV10-3 combines with J gene TRBJ2-5; 10 bases match TRBD2. With V trimmed by 6 bases and J by 5 bases, 6 bases remained unmatched. Per germline, CDR1 ENHRY and CDR2 SYGVKD. CDR3 length: 14 amino acids. CDR3 coding DNA: TGTGCCATCAGGCCAGCGGGGGGGAGTGAGACCCAGTACTTC. Its protein product is CAIRPAGGSETQYF.

The chain has TRBV20-1 and TRBJ2-7, with 10 nucleotides matching TRBD2. J gave up 5 bases and V 1 base, and 8 bases lay outside the gene matches. Germline CDR1 DFQATT, CDR2 SNEGSKA (reference sequence). There are 15 residues in the CDR3. The CDR3: CSARVSGGVVNEQYF. CDR3 DNA sequence: TGCAGTGCTAGAGTGAGCGGGGGGGTAGTAAACGAGCAGTACTTC.

V gene TRBV4-1 combines with J gene TRBJ2-3; D ambiguous. The ends were cut back, 1 base at V and 2 bases at J, with 7 bases in the middle. Looked up from germline, CDR1 is MGHRA and CDR2 is YSYEKL. The CDR3 has 14 amino acids. The DNA of the CDR3 is TGCGCCAGCAGCCAAGGTGACTTCACAGATACGCAGTATTTT. Residues: CASSQGDFTDTQYF.

The chain has TRBV20-1 and TRBJ1-5; 8 bases align to TRBD1. Trimming cost V 0 bases and J 4 bases; bases outside gene matches: 5. The CDR3 contains 15 residues. Germline V CDR1 and CDR2: DFQATT, SNEGSKA (reference sequence). The CDR3 loop is CSAREMDRENQPQHF. CDR3 sequence (DNA): TGCAGTGCTAGAGAAATGGACAGGGAAAATCAGCCCCAGCATTTT.

The chain couples TRBV20-1 to TRBJ1-5, with TRBD1 as a possible D gene (6 bases). The CDR3 spans 15 residues. In germline, CDR1 is DFQATT, CDR2 SNEGSKA (reference sequence). V dropped 5 bases and J dropped 2 bases, with 16 bases sitting between them. CDR3 in DNA: TGCAGTGCTTCGGACTGGCAGGGGCGCAATCAGCCCCAGCATTTT. Translated, it gives CSASDWQGRNQPQHF.

This sequence joins TRBV15 and TRBJ2-1; TRBD2 matches 9 bases. The V and J ends lost 5 bases and 12 bases, in that order; junction bases with no gene match: 17. Germline loops: CDR1 LNHNV, CDR2 YYDKDF (reference sequence). The CDR3 has 16 residues. The CDR3 nucleotides read TGTGCCACCAGCTTTTCCCGACAGCGGGGGGCCGTTTGGCAGTTCTTC. It specifies CATSFSRQRGAVWQFF.

The rearrangement uses TRBV21-1 and TRBJ2-1; TRBD2, the table's D call, lacks a check against the DNA. TRBV21-1 is shown as a pseudogene. The CDR3 covers 15 residues. CDR3 coding DNA: TGTGCCAGCAGCATAGGACTAGCGCGGGACAATGAGCAGTTCTTC. It specifies CASSIGLARDNEQFF.

This clonotype was picked up one time. V usage is TRBV30 and J usage is TRBJ2-2; D perhaps matches TRBD1 (5 bases). Germline CDR1 GTSNPN, CDR2 SVGIG (reference sequence). This CDR3 is built from 14 residues. The V gene lost 0 bases and the J gene lost 5 bases, with 10 bases spanning the gap. Written as DNA, the CDR3 is TGTGCCTGGAGTGTCTACAGGCAAACCGGGGAGCTGTTTTTT. Translation gives CAWSVYRQTGELFF.

The chain combines TRBV4-2 with TRBJ2-2, with D tentatively TRBD2 (6 bases). Germline V gene data show CDR1 as LGHNA and CDR2 as YNFKEQ. V dropped 0 bases and J dropped 4 bases, with 12 bases sitting between them. CDR3 length: 16 residues. CDR3 loop: CASSQEDGGGTGELFF. CDR3 in DNA: TGTGCCAGCAGCCAAGAGGACGGGGGTGGCACCGGGGAGCTGTTTTTT.

The chain uses TRBV9 and TRBJ2-1; no definite D call. Trimming removed 0 bases from V and 2 bases from J, with 12 bases in between. The CDR3 runs 16 residues. Germline lookup yields CDR1 SGDLS and CDR2 YYNGEE. The CDR3 protein is CASSVEAVQAYNEQFF. The DNA of the CDR3 is TGTGCCAGCAGCGTAGAGGCCGTTCAGGCCTACAATGAGCAGTTCTTC.

V is TRBV10-3 and J is TRBJ2-1; TRBD2 matches 10 bases. This CDR3 has 14 residues. The junction had 3 bases not matched to a gene; V was cut back by 3 bases and J by 7 bases. Germline CDR1 reads ENHRY; CDR2 reads SYGVKD. CDR3 in amino acids: CAISDLAGENEQFF. The CDR3 DNA reads TGTGCCATCAGTGACCTAGCGGGGGAGAATGAGCAGTTCTTC.

The CDR3 coding sequence is TGTGCCAGCTGGAGAGGAAGCTCTGGGGCCAACGTCCTGACTTTC. As protein: CASWRGSSGANVLTF. V is TRBV2 and J is TRBJ2-6, with D unresolved. Trimming removed 8 bases at V and 0 bases at J, with 11 bases between. There are 15 residues in the CDR3. CDR1 SNHLY and CDR2 FYNNEI come from the germline V gene.